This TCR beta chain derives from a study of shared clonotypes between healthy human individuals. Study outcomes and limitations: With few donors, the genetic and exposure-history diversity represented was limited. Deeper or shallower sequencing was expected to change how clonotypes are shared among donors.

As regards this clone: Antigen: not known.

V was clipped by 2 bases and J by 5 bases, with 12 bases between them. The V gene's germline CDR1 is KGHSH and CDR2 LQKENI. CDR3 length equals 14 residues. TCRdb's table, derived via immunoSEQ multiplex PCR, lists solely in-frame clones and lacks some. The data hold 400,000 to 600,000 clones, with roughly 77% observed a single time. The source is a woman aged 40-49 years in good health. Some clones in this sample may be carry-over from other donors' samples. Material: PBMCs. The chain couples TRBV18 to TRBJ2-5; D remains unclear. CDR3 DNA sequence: TGTGCCAGCTCACCAGGCGTCGCGAGCGAGACCCAGTACTTC. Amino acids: CASSPGVASETQYF.